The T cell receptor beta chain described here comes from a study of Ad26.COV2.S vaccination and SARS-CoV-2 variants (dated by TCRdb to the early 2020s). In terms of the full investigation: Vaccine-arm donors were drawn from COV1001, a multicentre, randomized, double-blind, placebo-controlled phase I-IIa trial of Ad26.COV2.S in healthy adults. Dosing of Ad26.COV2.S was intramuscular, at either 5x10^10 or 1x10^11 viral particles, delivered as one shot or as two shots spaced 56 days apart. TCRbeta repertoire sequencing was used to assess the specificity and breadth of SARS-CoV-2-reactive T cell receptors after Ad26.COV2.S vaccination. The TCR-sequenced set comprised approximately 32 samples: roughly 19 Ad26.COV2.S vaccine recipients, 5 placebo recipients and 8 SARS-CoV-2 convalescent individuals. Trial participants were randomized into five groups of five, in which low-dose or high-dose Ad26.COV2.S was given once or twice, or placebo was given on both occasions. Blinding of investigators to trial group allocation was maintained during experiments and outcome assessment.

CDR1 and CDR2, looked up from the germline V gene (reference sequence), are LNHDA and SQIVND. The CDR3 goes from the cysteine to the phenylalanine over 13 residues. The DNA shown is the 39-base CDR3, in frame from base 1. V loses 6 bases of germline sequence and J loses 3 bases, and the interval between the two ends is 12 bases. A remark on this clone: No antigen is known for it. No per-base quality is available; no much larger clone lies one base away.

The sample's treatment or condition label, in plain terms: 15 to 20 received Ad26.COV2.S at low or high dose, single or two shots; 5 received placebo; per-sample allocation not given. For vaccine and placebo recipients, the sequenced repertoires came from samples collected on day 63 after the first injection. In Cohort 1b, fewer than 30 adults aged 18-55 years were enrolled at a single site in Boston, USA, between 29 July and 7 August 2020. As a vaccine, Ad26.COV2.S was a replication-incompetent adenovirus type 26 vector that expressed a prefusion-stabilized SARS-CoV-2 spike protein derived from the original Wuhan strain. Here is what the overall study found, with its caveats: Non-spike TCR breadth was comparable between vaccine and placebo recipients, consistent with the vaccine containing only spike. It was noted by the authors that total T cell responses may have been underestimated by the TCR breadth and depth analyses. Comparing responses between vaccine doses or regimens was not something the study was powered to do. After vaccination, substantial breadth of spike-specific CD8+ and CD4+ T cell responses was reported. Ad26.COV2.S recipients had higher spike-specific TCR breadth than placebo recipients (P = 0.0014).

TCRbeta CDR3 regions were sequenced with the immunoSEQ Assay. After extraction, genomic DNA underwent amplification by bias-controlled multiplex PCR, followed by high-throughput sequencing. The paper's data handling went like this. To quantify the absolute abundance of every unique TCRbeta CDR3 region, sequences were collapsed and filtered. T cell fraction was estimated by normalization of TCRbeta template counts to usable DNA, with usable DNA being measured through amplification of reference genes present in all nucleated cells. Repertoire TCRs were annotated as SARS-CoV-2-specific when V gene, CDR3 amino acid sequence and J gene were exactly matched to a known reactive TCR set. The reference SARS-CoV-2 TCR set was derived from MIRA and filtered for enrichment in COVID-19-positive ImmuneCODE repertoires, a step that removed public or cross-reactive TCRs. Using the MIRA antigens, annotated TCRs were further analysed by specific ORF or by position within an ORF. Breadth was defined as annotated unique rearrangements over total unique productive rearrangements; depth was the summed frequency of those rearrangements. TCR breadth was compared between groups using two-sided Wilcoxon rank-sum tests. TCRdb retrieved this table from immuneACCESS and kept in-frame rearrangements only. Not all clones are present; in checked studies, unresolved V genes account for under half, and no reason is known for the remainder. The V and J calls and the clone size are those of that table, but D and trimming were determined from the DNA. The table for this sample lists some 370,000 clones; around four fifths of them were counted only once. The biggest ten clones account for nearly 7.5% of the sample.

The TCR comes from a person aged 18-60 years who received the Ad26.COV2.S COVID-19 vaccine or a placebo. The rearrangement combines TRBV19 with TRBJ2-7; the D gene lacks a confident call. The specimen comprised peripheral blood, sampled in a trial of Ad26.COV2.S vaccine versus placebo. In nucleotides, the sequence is TGTGCCAGTAGCCTAACCCTCGGCTACGAGCAGTACTTC. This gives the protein CASSLTLGYEQYF.